Listed below are T cell receptor beta chains from one sample, sequenced in a study of T cells expressing NK-cell markers. TCRdb reworked the 5' RACE reads into one entry per CDR3 protein, no DNA. The ten most abundant clones cover around 5.3% of a sample with about 380,000 distinct CDR3 sequences. Sequencing was done on a sample of blood T cells: a sorted CD56 or NKG2C T cell subset, CD4+ or CD8+ T cells, or bulk PBMC T cells (not recorded which). Every receptor here comes from a man aged 18-75 years in good health. Both conserved end residues are part of each CDR3. Each record gives: CDR3 protein, J gene, V gene.

CDR3: CASSFGQPYEQYF; J: TRBJ2-7; V: TRBV5-5
CDR3: CASSHSRGFYNEQFF; J: TRBJ2-1; V: TRBV3-1
CDR3: CASSLLAGVAYNEQFF; J: TRBJ2-1; V: TRBV7-7
CDR3: CAVAKAGLKYEQYF; J: TRBJ2-7; V: TRBV5-4
CDR3: CASRAGSNSPLHF; J: TRBJ1-6; V: TRBV12-3/TRBV12-4
CDR3: CASTGQGLKTQYF; J: TRBJ2-5; V: TRBV3-1
CDR3: CASSGTGIYAYGYTF; J: TRBJ1-2; V: TRBV28
CDR3: CASSRSTSGGTYNEQFF; J: TRBJ2-1; V: TRBV4-2
CDR3: CSARGQDGGNTIYF; J: TRBJ1-3; V: TRBV20-1
CDR3: CASSLPSGGQVDTQYF; J: TRBJ2-3; V: TRBV5-1
CDR3: CASSYSGTGFSYEQYF; J: TRBJ2-7; V: TRBV6-2/TRBV6-3
CDR3: CASSPRTSGSHYEQYF; J: TRBJ2-7; V: TRBV7-2
CDR3: CSARDWGTALNYGYTF; J: TRBJ1-2; V: TRBV20-1
CDR3: CASSPARGLAIQETQYF; J: TRBJ2-5; V: TRBV3-1
CDR3: CASSLQPGLPGETQYF; J: TRBJ2-5; V: TRBV5-5
CDR3: CASSLRRGGSRDEQFF; J: TRBJ2-1; V: TRBV5-4
CDR3: CASSYYQMGGRMAQYF; J: TRBJ2-5; V: TRBV6-5
CDR3: CASNLGGSVYEQYF; J: TRBJ2-7; V: TRBV7-2
CDR3: CASSAGPVDTQYF; J: TRBJ2-3; V: TRBV7-3
CDR3: CASSSPGFGSYEQYF; J: TRBJ2-7; V: TRBV19
CDR3: CASSLGVGRREKLFF; J: TRBJ1-4; V: TRBV7-2
CDR3: CASSPASSGANVLTF; J: TRBJ2-6; V: TRBV28
CDR3: CSASDPKRDWHNTQYF; J: TRBJ2-3; V: TRBV20-1
CDR3: CASSPRTSGDLTDTQYF; J: TRBJ2-3; V: TRBV4-2
CDR3: CASSFRDRHPGNTIYF; J: TRBJ1-3; V: TRBV12-3/TRBV12-4
CDR3: CASSVAPGTTYGYTF; J: TRBJ1-2; V: TRBV9
CDR3: CAISESQGAKNIQYF; J: TRBJ2-4; V: TRBV10-3
CDR3: CASSSGGARNEQFF; J: TRBJ2-1; V: TRBV11-3
CDR3: CASRRGESNQPQHF; J: TRBJ1-5; V: TRBV6-1
CDR3: CASKSTVPGELFF; J: TRBJ2-2; V: TRBV6-1
CDR3: CASTRTGGRGEAFF; J: TRBJ1-1; V: TRBV3-1
CDR3: CASSSTDRIIYEQYF; J: TRBJ2-7; V: TRBV7-2
CDR3: CASRPPGLAGRGGNEQFF; J: TRBJ2-1; V: TRBV5-1
CDR3: CASNRDRQETQYF; J: TRBJ2-5; V: TRBV6-1
CDR3: CASSREKSYTQYF; J: TRBJ2-3; V: TRBV7-9
CDR3: CASSYSMYKDRGNEQFF; J: TRBJ2-1; V: TRBV6-5
CDR3: CASSLRTGAGTDTQYF; J: TRBJ2-3; V: TRBV13
CDR3: CASRRNSQGWSEQFF; J: TRBJ2-1; V: TRBV13
CDR3: CSAVLWNTEAFF; J: TRBJ1-1; V: TRBV20-1
CDR3: CASSPIWGNTQYF; J: TRBJ2-3; V: TRBV11-2
CDR3: CASSADMGLRYTEAFF; J: TRBJ1-1; V: TRBV2
CDR3: CSARASGYNTGELFF; J: TRBJ2-2; V: TRBV20-1
CDR3: CASSWSGRSTDTQYF; J: TRBJ2-3; V: TRBV5-1
CDR3: CASSPGRRGSNQPQHF; J: TRBJ1-5; V: TRBV28
CDR3: CASSNDRGPTTRQYF; J: TRBJ2-7; V: TRBV3-1
CDR3: CASSNGQGANTGELFF; J: TRBJ2-2; V: TRBV7-7
CDR3: CASSELGRDGEQFF; J: TRBJ2-1; V: TRBV2
CDR3: CASSLAAQVNEKLFF; J: TRBJ1-4; V: TRBV12-3/TRBV12-4
CDR3: CASSERQSSYEQYF; J: TRBJ2-7; V: TRBV6-1
CDR3: CASSQLPSGGMGEQFF; J: TRBJ2-1; V: TRBV9
CDR3: CSAGGDRGRSGNTIYF; J: TRBJ1-3; V: TRBV20-1
CDR3: CASSPLGGGTYNEQFF; J: TRBJ2-1; V: TRBV27